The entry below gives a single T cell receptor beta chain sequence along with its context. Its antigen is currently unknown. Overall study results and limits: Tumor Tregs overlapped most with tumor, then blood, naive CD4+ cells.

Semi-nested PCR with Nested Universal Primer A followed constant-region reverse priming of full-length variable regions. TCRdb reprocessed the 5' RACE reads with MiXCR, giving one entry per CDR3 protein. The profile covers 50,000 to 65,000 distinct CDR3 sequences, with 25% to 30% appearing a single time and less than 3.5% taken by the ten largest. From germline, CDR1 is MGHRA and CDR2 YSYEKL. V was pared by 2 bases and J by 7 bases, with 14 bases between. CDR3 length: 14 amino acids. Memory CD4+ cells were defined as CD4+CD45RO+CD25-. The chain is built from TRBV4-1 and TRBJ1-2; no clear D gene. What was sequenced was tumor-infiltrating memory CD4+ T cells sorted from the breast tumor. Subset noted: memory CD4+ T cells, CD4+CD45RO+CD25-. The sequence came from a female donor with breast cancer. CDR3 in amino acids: CASSQPSALGGYTF. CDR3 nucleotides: TGCGCCAGCAGCCAACCCTCGGCTCTGGGTGGCTACACCTTC.